Below, 18 T cell receptor beta chains from the same sample are listed, as sequenced in a study of cytotoxic CD8 clonotypes in ibrutinib-treated CLL. Produced via immunoSEQ multiplex PCR; TCRdb's table is partial and in-frame only. The table has roughly 200,000 clones, just under 80% seen once. The sequenced sample was PBMCs, obtained after 12 months of ibrutinib treatment. These receptors came from a human donor with chronic lymphocytic leukemia.

J is TRBJ1-2 and V is TRBV5-6; D unresolved. The CDR3 covers 14 residues. V dropped 0 bases and J dropped 0 bases, with 6 bases sitting between them. Germline assignment: CDR1 SGHDT and CDR2 YYEEEE. The CDR3 coding sequence is TGTGCCAGCAGCTTGGATGCAGCTAACTATGGCTACACCTTC. This sequence encodes CASSLDAANYGYTF.

This clone was observed a single time. The CDR3 loop reads CASSTGDEQFF. CDR3 nucleotides: TGTGCCAGTAGTACCGGGGATGAGCAGTTCTTC. This chain joins TRBV19 and TRBJ2-1; possible D gene TRBD2, 5 bases. The CDR3 is made up of 11 amino acids. Trimming left V 4 bases short and J 8 bases short, with 6 bases between. Germline V gene data show CDR1 as LNHDA and CDR2 as SQIVND (reference sequence). Looking up the rest from reference TRBV19 and TRBJ2-1 gives the full variable domain: DGGITQSPKYLFRKEGQNVTLSCEQNLNHDAMYWYRQDPGQGLRLIYYSQIVNDFQKGDIAEGYSVSREKKESFPLTVTSAQKNPTAFYLCASSTGDEQFFGPGTRLTVL.

This sequence joins TRBV5-1 and TRBJ2-1, with 7 nucleotides matching TRBD1. The CDR3 sequence is 14 residues long. Per the germline V gene, CDR1 is SGHRS and CDR2 is YFSETQ. V was clipped by 0 bases and J by 7 bases; unmatched bases: 4. Here the CDR3 reads CASSLEQGFNEQFF. CDR3 DNA: TGCGCCAGCAGCTTGGAACAGGGGTTTAATGAGCAGTTCTTC.

The gene calls are TRBV5-4 and TRBJ2-1; 8 nucleotides line up with TRBD2. Germline CDR1 is SGHNT and CDR2 is YYREEE (reference sequence). This CDR3 has 18 residues. V was clipped by 0 bases and J by 8 bases; unmatched bases: 16. CDR3 region: CASSLAVGLWREADEQFF. In nucleotides, the CDR3 is TGTGCCAGCAGCTTGGCCGTTGGTTTGTGGCGGGAGGCGGATGAGCAGTTCTTC.

The chain employs TRBV27 and TRBJ1-2; 7 bases agree with TRBD1. Germline V gene lookup returns CDR1 MNHEY and CDR2 SMNVEV (reference sequence). Trimming removed 7 bases from V and 3 bases from J; junction bases left unmatched: 11. The CDR3 is made up of 15 amino acids. In DNA form, the CDR3 reads TGTGCCAGCACCCGAAAACAGGGGAGCCACTATGGCTACACCTTC. Translating it yields CASTRKQGSHYGYTF.

This chain links TRBV4-2 with TRBJ2-3, with D perhaps being TRBD1 or TRBD2 (6 bases each). CDR1 is LGHNA, CDR2 YNFKEQ, per germline. This CDR3 is 18 amino acids long. Trimming removed 2 bases at V and 4 bases at J, with 22 bases between. CDR3 sequence (DNA): TGTGCCAGCAGCCAACAGGTTAGAATTCTCGGGGGCCCAGATACGCAGTATTTT. This codes for CASSQQVRILGGPDTQYF.

The V call is TRBV7-9, the J call TRBJ2-7; 8 bases are shared with TRBD2. CDR3 length: 16 residues. The V gene's germline CDR1 is SEHNR and CDR2 FQNEAQ (reference sequence). V shed 1 base, J shed 6 bases, and the junction held 11 bases outside the gene matches. CDR3 DNA: TGTGCCAGCAGCTTAGGGGAATGGCGGGAGGAGGCCGAGCAGTACTTC. Translated, it gives CASSLGEWREEAEQYF.

The chain is built from TRBV6-5 and TRBJ2-5; tentative D call: TRBD1 (6 bases). CDR1 and CDR2 (germline): MNHEY, SVGAGI. Trimming removed 6 bases from V and 1 base from J, with 9 bases in between. The CDR3 length is 13 residues. CDR3 region: CASSRQVQETQYF. DNA for the CDR3: TGTGCCAGCAGCCGACAGGTCCAAGAGACCCAGTACTTC.

The chain joins TRBV6-1 to TRBJ2-7; weak D call: TRBD1 (6 bases). In germline, CDR1 is MNHNS, CDR2 SASEGT. This CDR3 comprises 14 residues. Trimming cost V 7 bases and J 3 bases, with 16 bases left between them. The CDR3 sequence: CASNFGDKFYEQYF. CDR3 DNA: TGTGCCAGCAATTTTGGGGACAAGTTCTACGAGCAGTACTTC.

This chain links TRBV5-8 with TRBJ2-2, with D perhaps TRBD1 or TRBD2 (5 bases each). Germline loops: CDR1 SGHTS, CDR2 YDEGEE. This CDR3 has 18 residues. V shed 4 bases and J shed 1 base, with 20 bases lying between them. DNA for the CDR3: TGTGCCAGCAGCCCGCGACTACCGGGACCGATGAACACCGGGGAGCTGTTTTTT. Translating it yields CASSPRLPGPMNTGELFF.

CDR3 residues: CASSAGTNNYGYTF. The CDR3 DNA is TGTGCCAGCAGTGCCGGGACAAACAACTATGGCTACACCTTC. The chain links TRBV27 to TRBJ1-2, with D possibly matching TRBD1 (6 bases). CDR1 MNHEY and CDR2 SMNVEV come from the germline V gene (reference sequence). V was shortened by 5 bases and J by 2 bases, with 12 bases between the two germline ends. The CDR3 is 14 amino acids.

The CDR3 loop reads CASSQTAEYEQYF. Here the CDR3 DNA reads TGTGCCAGCAGCCAGACGGCCGAGTACGAGCAGTACTTC. The rearrangement joins TRBV4-2 to TRBJ2-7; D is undetermined. Trimming removed 3 bases from V and 4 bases from J, with 10 bases in between. CDR3 size: 13 residues. CDR1 LGHNA and CDR2 YNFKEQ come from the germline V gene.

The chain is built from TRBV6-6 and TRBJ1-5, with TRBD1 as a possible D gene (6 bases). Germline lookup yields CDR1 MNHNY and CDR2 SVGAGI (reference sequence). This CDR3 has 14 residues. Trimming took 5 bases from V and 3 from J, leaving 11 bases between them. Written as DNA, the CDR3 is TGTGCCAGCAGTACAAGACAGGTCAATCAGCCCCAGCATTTT. Its translation is CASSTRQVNQPQHF.

V usage is TRBV27 and J usage is TRBJ1-1; D uncertain. There are 17 residues in the CDR3. V gave up 3 bases and J gave up 0 bases, with 17 bases separating them. Germline CDR1 MNHEY, CDR2 SMNVEV (reference sequence). CDR3 protein: CASSFKNSGSLNTEAFF. The CDR3 bases are TGTGCCAGCAGTTTTAAAAATAGTGGTTCTCTGAACACTGAAGCTTTCTTT.

The chain uses TRBV20-1 and TRBJ2-3; a weak D match, TRBD2 (5 bases). Trimming removed 7 bases at V and 6 bases at J, with 11 bases between. CDR3 size: 11 residues. The germline V gene has CDR1 DFQATT and CDR2 SNEGSKA (reference sequence). CDR3 residues: CSVRGIDTQYF. DNA of the CDR3: TGCAGTGTACGGGGTATTGATACGCAGTATTTT.

In this sample, this clone turned up a few times. V and J are TRBV28 and TRBJ2-7, with TRBD1 identical over 7 bases. V lost 5 bases and J lost 4; bases outside the gene matches: 8. CDR1 and CDR2 (germline): MDHEN, SYDVKM. This CDR3 contains 14 residues. CDR3 sequence: CASSIQTGRYEQYF. The CDR3 nucleotides are TGTGCCAGCAGTATTCAGACAGGGAGATACGAGCAGTACTTC.

This chain links TRBV30 with TRBJ1-3; no reliable D call. V was pared by 0 bases and J by 4 bases, with 10 bases between. Germline loops: CDR1 GTSNPN, CDR2 SVGIG (reference sequence). The CDR3 is 14 residues long. CDR3 coding DNA: TGTGCCTGGAGTGTAAGGGCCGGAGGAAACACCATATATTTT. It translates to CAWSVRAGGNTIYF.

The chain joins TRBV15 to TRBJ2-7; possibly TRBD1 for D (6 bases). Germline V CDR1 and CDR2: LNHNV, YYDKDF (reference sequence). Trimming took 2 bases from V and 2 from J, leaving 10 bases between them. This CDR3 is built from 14 residues. This CDR3 is CATSRPGQPYEQYF. The DNA of the CDR3 is TGTGCCACCAGCAGACCGGGACAACCCTACGAGCAGTACTTC.